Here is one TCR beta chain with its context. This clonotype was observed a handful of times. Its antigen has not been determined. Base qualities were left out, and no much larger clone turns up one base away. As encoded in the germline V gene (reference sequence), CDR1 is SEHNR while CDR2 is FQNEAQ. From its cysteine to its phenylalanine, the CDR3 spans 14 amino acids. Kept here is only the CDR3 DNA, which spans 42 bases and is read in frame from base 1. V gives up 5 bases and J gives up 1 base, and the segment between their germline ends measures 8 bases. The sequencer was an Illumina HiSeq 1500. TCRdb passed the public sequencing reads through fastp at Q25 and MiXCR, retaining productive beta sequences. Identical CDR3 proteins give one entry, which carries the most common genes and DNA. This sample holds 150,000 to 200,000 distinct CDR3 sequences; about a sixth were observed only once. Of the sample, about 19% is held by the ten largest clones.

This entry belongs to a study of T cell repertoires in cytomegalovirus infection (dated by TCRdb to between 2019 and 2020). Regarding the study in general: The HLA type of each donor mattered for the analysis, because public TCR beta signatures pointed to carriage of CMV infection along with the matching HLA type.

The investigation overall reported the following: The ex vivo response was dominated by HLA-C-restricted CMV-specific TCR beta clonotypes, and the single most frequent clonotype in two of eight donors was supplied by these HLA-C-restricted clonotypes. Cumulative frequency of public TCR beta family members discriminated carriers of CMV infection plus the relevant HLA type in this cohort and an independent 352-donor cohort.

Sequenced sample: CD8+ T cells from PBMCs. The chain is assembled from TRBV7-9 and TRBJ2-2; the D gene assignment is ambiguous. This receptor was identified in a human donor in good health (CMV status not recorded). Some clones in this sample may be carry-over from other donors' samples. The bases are TGTGCCAGCAGCCGAGGTGGGAACACCGGGGAGCTGTTTTTT. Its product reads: CASSRGGNTGELFF.